This T cell receptor beta chain was profiled in a study of blood T cell repertoires in COVID-19. The wider study: Researchers got acute and convalescent COVID-19 samples from the United States, Italy and Spain. T cells, B-cell-depleted T cells, or PBMCs supplied cDNA or gDNA.

Original processing notes: Reference gene primer amplification gave estimated nucleated cell counts. Sequencing used immunoSEQ multiplex PCR; TCRdb keeps in-frame clones, though not all of them. That table supplies the V and J calls and clone size; D and trimming were determined from the DNA. The table includes about 200,000 clones, approximately 84% detected once. Germline V gene sequence: CDR1 MNHEY, CDR2 SVGAGI. Trimming removed 5 bases at V and 12 bases at J, with 11 bases between. The CDR3 covers 11 residues. The V and J genes are TRBV6-5 and TRBJ2-1; D might be TRBD1 (5 bases). This sequence originates from a human donor with acute or convalescent COVID-19. The donor label of this sample is uncertain. Sequencing was carried out using peripheral blood. This CDR3 is CASSLGRAQFF. The DNA of the CDR3 is TGTGCCAGCAGTCTCGGCAGGGCGCAGTTCTTC.